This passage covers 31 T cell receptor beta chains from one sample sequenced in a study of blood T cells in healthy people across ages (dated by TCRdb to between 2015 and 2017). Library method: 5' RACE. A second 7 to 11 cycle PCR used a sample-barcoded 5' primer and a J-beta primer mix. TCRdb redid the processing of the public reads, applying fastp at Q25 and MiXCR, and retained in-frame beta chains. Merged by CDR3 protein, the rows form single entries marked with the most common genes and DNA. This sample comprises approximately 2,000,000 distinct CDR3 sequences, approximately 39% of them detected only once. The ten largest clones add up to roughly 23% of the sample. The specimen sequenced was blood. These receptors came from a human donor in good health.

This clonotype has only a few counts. CDR3 nucleotides: TGTGCCTTAAGAGGGAGGCCAAGCTCCTACGAGCAGTACTTC. Its protein product is CALRGRPSSYEQYF. J is TRBJ2-7 and V is TRBV19; possible D gene TRBD2, 6 bases. The CDR3 totals 14 residues. V was cut by 11 bases and J by 0 bases, with 17 bases left in between. The germline V gene has CDR1 LNHDA and CDR2 SQIVND (reference sequence).

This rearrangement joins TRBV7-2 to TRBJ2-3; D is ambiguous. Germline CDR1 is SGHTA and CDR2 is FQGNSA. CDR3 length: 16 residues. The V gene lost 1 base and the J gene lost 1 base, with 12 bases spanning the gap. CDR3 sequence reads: CASSLDGPGRTDTQYF. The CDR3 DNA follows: TGTGCCAGCAGCTTAGATGGTCCCGGGCGCACAGATACGCAGTATTTT.

The CDR3 region has the DNA TGTGCCACACAGGGGGGTTTGAATGAAGCTTTCTTT. This codes for CATQGGLNEAFF. The chain combines TRBV10-3 with TRBJ1-1; 8 positions agree with TRBD1. This CDR3 is 12 amino acids long. CDR1 and CDR2 from the germline V gene are ENHRY and SYGVKD. V lost 10 bases, J lost 7 bases, and 8 bases stayed unmatched.

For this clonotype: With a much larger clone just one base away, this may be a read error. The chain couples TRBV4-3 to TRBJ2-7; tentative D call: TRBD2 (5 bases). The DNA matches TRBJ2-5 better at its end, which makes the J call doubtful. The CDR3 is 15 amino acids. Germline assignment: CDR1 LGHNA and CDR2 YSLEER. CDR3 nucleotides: TGCGCCAGCAGCCCAGAGGGCGTTTTACCAGAGACCCAGTACTTC. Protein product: CASSPEGVLPETQYF.

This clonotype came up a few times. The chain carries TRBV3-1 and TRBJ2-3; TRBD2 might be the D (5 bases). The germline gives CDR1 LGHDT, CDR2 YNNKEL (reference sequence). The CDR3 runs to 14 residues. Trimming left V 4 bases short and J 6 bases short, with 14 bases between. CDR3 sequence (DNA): TGTGCCAGCAGCCGAGGGTGGCCATCGGATACGCAGTATTTT. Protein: CASSRGWPSDTQYF.

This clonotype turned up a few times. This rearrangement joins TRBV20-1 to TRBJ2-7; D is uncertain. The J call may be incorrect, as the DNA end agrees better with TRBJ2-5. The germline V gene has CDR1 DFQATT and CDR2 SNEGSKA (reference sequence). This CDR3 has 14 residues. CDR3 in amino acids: CSAREVGRRETQYF. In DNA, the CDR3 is TGCAGTGCTAGAGAGGTCGGCCGTCGGGAGACCCAGTACTTC.

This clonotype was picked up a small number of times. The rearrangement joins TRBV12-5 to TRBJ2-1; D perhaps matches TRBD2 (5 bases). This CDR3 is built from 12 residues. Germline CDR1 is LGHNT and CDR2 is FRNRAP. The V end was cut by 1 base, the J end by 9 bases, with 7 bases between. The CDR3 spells CASGLDGGEQFF. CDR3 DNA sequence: TGTGCTAGTGGTTTGGACGGAGGTGAGCAGTTCTTC.

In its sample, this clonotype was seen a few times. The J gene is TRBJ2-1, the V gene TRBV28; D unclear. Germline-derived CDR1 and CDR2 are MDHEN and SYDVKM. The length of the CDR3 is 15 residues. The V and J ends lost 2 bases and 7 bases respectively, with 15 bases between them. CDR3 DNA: TGTGCCAGCAGTTTAGTACCGGATATATCGAATGAGCAGTTCTTC. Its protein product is CASSLVPDISNEQFF.

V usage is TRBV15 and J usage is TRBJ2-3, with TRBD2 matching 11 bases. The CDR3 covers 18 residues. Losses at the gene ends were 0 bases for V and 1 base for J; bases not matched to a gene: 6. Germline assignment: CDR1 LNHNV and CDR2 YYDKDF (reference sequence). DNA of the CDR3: TGTGCCACCAGCAGAGATATACTAGCGGGGGACGGCACAGATACGCAGTATTTT. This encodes CATSRDILAGDGTDTQYF.

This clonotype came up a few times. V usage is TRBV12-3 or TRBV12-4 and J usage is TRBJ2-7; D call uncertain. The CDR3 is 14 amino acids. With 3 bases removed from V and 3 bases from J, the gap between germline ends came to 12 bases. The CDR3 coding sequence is TGTGCCAGCAGTTTGGTGGCACTTGACTACGAGCAGTACTTC. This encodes CASSLVALDYEQYF.

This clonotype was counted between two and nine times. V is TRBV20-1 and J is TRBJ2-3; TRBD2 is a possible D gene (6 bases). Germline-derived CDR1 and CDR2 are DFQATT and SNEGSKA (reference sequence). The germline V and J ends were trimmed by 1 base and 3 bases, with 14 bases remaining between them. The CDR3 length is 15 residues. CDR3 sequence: CSARGGTYFTDTQYF. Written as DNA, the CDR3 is TGCAGTGCTAGAGGGGGGACTTACTTTACAGATACGCAGTATTTT.

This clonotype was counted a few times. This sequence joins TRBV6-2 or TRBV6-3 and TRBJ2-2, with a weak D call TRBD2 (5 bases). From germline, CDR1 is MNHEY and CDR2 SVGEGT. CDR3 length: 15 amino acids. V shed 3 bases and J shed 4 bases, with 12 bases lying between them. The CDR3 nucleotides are TGTGCCAGCAGTTATCGGGATTTGTCCACCGGGGAGCTGTTTTTT. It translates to CASSYRDLSTGELFF.

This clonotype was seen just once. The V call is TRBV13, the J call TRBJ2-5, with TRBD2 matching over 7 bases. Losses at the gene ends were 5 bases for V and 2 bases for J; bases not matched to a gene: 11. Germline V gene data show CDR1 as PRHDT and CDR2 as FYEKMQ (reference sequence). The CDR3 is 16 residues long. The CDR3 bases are TGTGCCAGCAGCCTCACACGCGGGGGATTACAAGAGACCCAGTACTTC. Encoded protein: CASSLTRGGLQETQYF.

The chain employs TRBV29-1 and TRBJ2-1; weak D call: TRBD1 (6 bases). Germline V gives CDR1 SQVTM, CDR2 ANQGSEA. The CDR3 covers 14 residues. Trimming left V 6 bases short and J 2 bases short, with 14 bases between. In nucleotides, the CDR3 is TGCAGCGTCGTTACAGGGATCCCCTACAATGAGCAGTTCTTC. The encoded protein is CSVVTGIPYNEQFF.

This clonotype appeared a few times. CDR3 loop: CSAQRPAGSETQYF. DNA of the CDR3: TGCAGTGCTCAACGTCCCGCGGGCTCGGAGACCCAGTACTTC. The chain links TRBV20-1 to TRBJ2-5; D is perhaps TRBD2 (5 bases). This CDR3 contains 14 residues. From germline, CDR1 is DFQATT and CDR2 SNEGSKA (reference sequence). V was clipped by 5 bases and J by 5 bases, with 18 bases between them.

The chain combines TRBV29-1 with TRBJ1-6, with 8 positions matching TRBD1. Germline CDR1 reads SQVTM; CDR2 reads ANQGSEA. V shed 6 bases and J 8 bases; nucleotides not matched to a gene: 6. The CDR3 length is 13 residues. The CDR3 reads CSVADRGDSPLHF. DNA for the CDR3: TGCAGCGTAGCAGACAGGGGTGATTCACCCCTCCACTTT. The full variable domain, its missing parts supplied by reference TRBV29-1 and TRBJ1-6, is SAVISQKPSRDICQRGTSLTIQCQVDSQVTMMFWYRQQPGQSLTLIATANQGSEATYESGFVIDKFPISRPNLTFSTLTVSNMSPEDSSIYLCSVADRGDSPLHFGNGTRLTVT.

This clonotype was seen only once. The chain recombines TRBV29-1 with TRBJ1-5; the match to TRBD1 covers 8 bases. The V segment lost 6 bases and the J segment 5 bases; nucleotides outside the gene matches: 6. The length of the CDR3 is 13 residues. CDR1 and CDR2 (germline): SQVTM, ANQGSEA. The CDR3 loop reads CSVEDRDDQPQHF. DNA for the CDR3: TGCAGCGTGGAGGACAGGGACGATCAGCCCCAGCATTTT.

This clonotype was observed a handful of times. The CDR3 DNA follows: TGCGCCAGCAGCTCGAGTCAGACCTATGGCTACACCTTC. As protein: CASSSSQTYGYTF. This sequence joins TRBV5-1 and TRBJ1-2; D not resolved. The CDR3 totals 13 residues. Germline loops: CDR1 SGHRS, CDR2 YFSETQ. Trimming removed 3 bases at V and 4 bases at J, with 10 bases between.

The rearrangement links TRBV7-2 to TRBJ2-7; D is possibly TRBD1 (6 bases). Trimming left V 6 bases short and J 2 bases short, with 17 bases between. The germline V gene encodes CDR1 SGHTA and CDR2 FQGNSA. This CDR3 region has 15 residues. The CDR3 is CASSGGQTGPYEQYF. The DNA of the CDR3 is TGTGCCAGCAGTGGGGGACAAACAGGTCCCTACGAGCAGTACTTC.

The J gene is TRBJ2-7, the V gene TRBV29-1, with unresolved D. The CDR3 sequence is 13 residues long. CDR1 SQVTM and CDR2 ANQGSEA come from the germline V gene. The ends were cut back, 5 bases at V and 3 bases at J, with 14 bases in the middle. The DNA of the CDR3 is TGCAGCGTTAGGTCTACCTCAGGCTACGAGCAGTACTTC. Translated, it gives CSVRSTSGYEQYF.

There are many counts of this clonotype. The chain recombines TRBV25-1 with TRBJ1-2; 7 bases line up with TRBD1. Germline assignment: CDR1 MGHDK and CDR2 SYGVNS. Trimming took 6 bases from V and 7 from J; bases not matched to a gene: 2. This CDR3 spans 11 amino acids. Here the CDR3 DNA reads TGTGCCAGCAGACAGGGGCTTGGCTACACCTTC. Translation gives CASRQGLGYTF.

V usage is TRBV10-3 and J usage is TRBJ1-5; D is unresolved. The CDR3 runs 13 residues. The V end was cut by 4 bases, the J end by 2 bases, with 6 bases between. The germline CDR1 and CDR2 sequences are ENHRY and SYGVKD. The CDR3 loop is CAISASGNQPQHF. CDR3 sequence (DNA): TGTGCCATCAGTGCATCGGGCAATCAGCCCCAGCATTTT.

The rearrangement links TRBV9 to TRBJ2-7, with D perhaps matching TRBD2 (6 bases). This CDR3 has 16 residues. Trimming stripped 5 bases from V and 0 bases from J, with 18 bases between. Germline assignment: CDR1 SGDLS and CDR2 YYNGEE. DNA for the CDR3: TGTGCCAGCAGTGCGGGATCAGGGCGGGTCTCCTACGAGCAGTACTTC. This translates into CASSAGSGRVSYEQYF.

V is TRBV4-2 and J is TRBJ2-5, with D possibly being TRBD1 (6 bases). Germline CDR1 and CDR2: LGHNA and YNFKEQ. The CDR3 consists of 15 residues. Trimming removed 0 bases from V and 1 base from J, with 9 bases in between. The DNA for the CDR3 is TGTGCCAGCAGCCAAGATGGACAGCCCCAAGAGACCCAGTACTTC. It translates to CASSQDGQPQETQYF.

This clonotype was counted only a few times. The CDR3: CASSLRPLSGANVLTF. The CDR3 DNA sequence: TGTGCCAGCAGCCTCCGCCCGTTATCTGGGGCCAACGTCCTGACTTTC. The chain carries TRBV11-2 and TRBJ2-6; D is uncertain. Germline values: CDR1 SGHAT, CDR2 FQNNGV. V lost 5 bases, J lost 1 base, and 12 bases lay in between. This CDR3 has 16 amino acids. The entire variable domain, with the rest obtained from reference TRBV11-2 and TRBJ2-6, is as follows: EAGVAQSPRYKIIEKRQSVAFWCNPISGHATLYWYQQILGQGPKLLIQFQNNGVVDDSQLPKDRFSAERLKGVDSTLKIQPAKLEDSAVYLCASSLRPLSGANVLTFGAGSRLTVL.

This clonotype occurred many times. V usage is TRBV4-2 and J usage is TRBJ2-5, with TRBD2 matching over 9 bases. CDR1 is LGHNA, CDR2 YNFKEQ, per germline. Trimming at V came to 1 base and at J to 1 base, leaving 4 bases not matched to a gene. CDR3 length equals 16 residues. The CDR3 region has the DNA TGTGCCAGCAGCCAAGTGCTAGCGGGGATCCAAGAGACCCAGTACTTC. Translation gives CASSQVLAGIQETQYF.

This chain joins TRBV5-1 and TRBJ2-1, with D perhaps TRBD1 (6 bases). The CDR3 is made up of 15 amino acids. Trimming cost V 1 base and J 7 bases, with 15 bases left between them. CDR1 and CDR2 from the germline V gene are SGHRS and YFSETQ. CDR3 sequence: CASSLRTANSNEQFF. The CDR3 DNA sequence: TGCGCCAGCAGCTTGAGGACAGCTAATTCGAATGAGCAGTTCTTC.

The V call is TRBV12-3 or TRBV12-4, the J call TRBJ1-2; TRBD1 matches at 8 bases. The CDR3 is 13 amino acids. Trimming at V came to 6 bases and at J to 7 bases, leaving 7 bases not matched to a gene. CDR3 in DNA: TGTGCCAGCAGCATCAGGGGGCGCATTGGCTACACCTTC. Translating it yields CASSIRGRIGYTF.

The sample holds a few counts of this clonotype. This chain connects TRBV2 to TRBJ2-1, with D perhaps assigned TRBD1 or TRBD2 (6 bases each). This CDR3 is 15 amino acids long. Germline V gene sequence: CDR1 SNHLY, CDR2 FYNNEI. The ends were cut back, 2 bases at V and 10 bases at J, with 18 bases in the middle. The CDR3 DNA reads TGTGCCAGCAGTGAAAGGGGGGTAGTGGGAGTCGAGCAGTTCTTC. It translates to CASSERGVVGVEQFF.

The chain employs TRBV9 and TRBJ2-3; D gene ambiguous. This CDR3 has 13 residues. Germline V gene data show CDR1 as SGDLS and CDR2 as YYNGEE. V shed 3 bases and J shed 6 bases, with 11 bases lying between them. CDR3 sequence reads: CASSAAGSDTQYF. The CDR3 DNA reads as TGTGCCAGCAGCGCAGCTGGTTCGGATACGCAGTATTTT.

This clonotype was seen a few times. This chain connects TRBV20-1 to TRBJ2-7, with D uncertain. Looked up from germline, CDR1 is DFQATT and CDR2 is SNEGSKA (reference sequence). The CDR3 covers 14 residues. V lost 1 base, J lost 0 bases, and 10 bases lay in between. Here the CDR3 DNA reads TGCAGTGCTAGAGTGGCTCTTAGCTCCTACGAGCAGTACTTC. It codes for CSARVALSSYEQYF.